The rows below give T cell receptor beta chains drawn from one sample of a study of cytomegalovirus exposure and HLA in healthy donors. Clones were read by immunoSEQ multiplex PCR, and TCRdb kept only the in-frame ones, dropping some. The table shows 150,000 to 200,000 clones, with roughly 90% occurring only once. The specimen sequenced was PBMCs. The receptor source for this set is a girl under three years old in good health and CMV-seronegative. CDR3s include the opening cysteine and the closing phenylalanine or tryptophan. A D gene is named only where the DNA matches it firmly. Clone size is stated in some rows and not others, as once, few, many or a class when expanded.

v_gene: TRBV27; abundance: .; j_gene: TRBJ1-1; d_gene: TRBD1; CDR3nt: TGTGCCAGCAGACCAACAGGGGGCGGGACTGAAGCTTTCTTT; CDR3aa: CASRPTGGGTEAFF
v_gene: TRBV29-1; abundance: .; j_gene: TRBJ1-3; d_gene: .; CDR3nt: TGCAGCGTTGAAGATACAGGGTCGGGAAACACCATATATTTT; CDR3aa: CSVEDTGSGNTIYF
v_gene: TRBV10-3; abundance: .; j_gene: TRBJ2-7; d_gene: TRBD1; CDR3nt: TGTGCCATCAGTGAGTCGCGGAACAGGGGCGAGCAGTACTTC; CDR3aa: CAISESRNRGEQYF
v_gene: TRBV7-9; abundance: once; j_gene: TRBJ2-7; d_gene: .; CDR3nt: TGTGCCACAGGACAGACCTACGAGCAGTACTTC; CDR3aa: CATGQTYEQYF
v_gene: TRBV5-4; abundance: .; j_gene: TRBJ1-2; d_gene: .; CDR3nt: TGTGCCAGCAGTTATGAAAGAGATTCCTATGGCTACACCTTC; CDR3aa: CASSYERDSYGYTF
v_gene: TRBV19; abundance: .; j_gene: TRBJ2-3; d_gene: .; CDR3nt: TGTGCCACCCAAGGCCAGGTCTCAGATACGCAGTATTTT; CDR3aa: CATQGQVSDTQYF
v_gene: TRBV30; abundance: .; j_gene: TRBJ2-2; d_gene: .; CDR3nt: TGTGCCTGGAGTTTCTATACCACCGGGGAGCTGTTTTTT; CDR3aa: CAWSFYTTGELFF
v_gene: TRBV4-2; abundance: .; j_gene: TRBJ2-7; d_gene: .; CDR3nt: TGTGCCAGCAGCCAAGTAAGCTTCCTCGTTCATGCCTCCTACGAGCAGTACTTC; CDR3aa: CASSQVSFLVHASYEQYF
v_gene: TRBV7-9; abundance: once; j_gene: TRBJ1-4; d_gene: .; CDR3nt: TGTGCCAGCAGCTTATATTGGGGGCCGGATGAAAAACTGTTTTTT; CDR3aa: CASSLYWGPDEKLFF
v_gene: TRBV15; abundance: .; j_gene: TRBJ1-4; d_gene: .; CDR3nt: TGTGCCACCAGCGCCTTGCTCTCGCTACGGGAAAAACTGTTTTTT; CDR3aa: CATSALLSLREKLFF
v_gene: TRBV4-3; abundance: once; j_gene: TRBJ1-5; d_gene: .; CDR3nt: TGCGCCAGCAGCCAAGATCTGACAGATCACCAGCCCCAGCATTTT; CDR3aa: CASSQDLTDHQPQHF
v_gene: TRBV11-1; abundance: few; j_gene: TRBJ2-7; d_gene: TRBD2; CDR3nt: TGTGCCAGCAGCTTAGGGACTAGCGTCCCCTACGAGCAGTACTTC; CDR3aa: CASSLGTSVPYEQYF
v_gene: TRBV12-1; abundance: few; j_gene: TRBJ2-1; d_gene: .; CDR3nt: TGTGCCAGCAGCTTTAACTTTGACGAAGACAGGGGGACCTACAATGAGCAGTTCTTC; CDR3aa: CASSFNFDEDRGTYNEQFF
v_gene: TRBV5-1; abundance: once; j_gene: TRBJ2-5; d_gene: TRBD2; CDR3nt: TGCGCCAGCAGCTTGGTAGCGGGGGGGGAAGAGACCCAGTACTTC; CDR3aa: CASSLVAGGEETQYF
v_gene: TRBV7-8; abundance: .; j_gene: TRBJ1-2; d_gene: .; CDR3nt: TGTGCCAGCAGCTTCGGAGGGGGGGGAAGGAGCCACTATGGCTACACCTTC; CDR3aa: CASSFGGGGRSHYGYTF
v_gene: TRBV11-2; abundance: .; j_gene: TRBJ1-2; d_gene: .; CDR3nt: TGTGCCAGCAGCTTAGGACTGACAGACAACTATGGCTACACCTTC; CDR3aa: CASSLGLTDNYGYTF
v_gene: TRBV6-5; abundance: .; j_gene: TRBJ2-7; d_gene: TRBD2; CDR3nt: TGTGCCAGCAAACTAGCGGGAGCCTCCTACGAGCAGTACTTC; CDR3aa: CASKLAGASYEQYF
v_gene: TRBV2; abundance: .; j_gene: TRBJ1-5; d_gene: .; CDR3nt: TGTGCCAGCTCTTTGGACACCCTTTGGAATCAGCCCCAGCATTTT; CDR3aa: CASSLDTLWNQPQHF
v_gene: TRBV7-2; abundance: .; j_gene: TRBJ2-5; d_gene: .; CDR3nt: TGTGCCAGCAGCTTAAGCGAAGAGACCCAGTACTTC; CDR3aa: CASSLSEETQYF
v_gene: TRBV19; abundance: once; j_gene: TRBJ2-1; d_gene: TRBD2; CDR3nt: TGTGCCAGTAGTATTAAGGGACTAGCGGGAGGGCCTCAATACAATGAGCAGTTCTTC; CDR3aa: CASSIKGLAGGPQYNEQFF
v_gene: TRBV6-1; abundance: .; j_gene: TRBJ2-7; d_gene: .; CDR3nt: TGTGCCAGCAGTGCCTCCGGGACTTCGACCTCCTACGAGCAGTACTTC; CDR3aa: CASSASGTSTSYEQYF
v_gene: TRBV7-2; abundance: once; j_gene: TRBJ1-2; d_gene: .; CDR3nt: TGTGCCAGCAGCTTAGTTTCAGGGTCCGACGGGTACGGCTACACCTTC; CDR3aa: CASSLVSGSDGYGYTF
v_gene: TRBV27; abundance: .; j_gene: TRBJ2-7; d_gene: TRBD2; CDR3nt: TGTGCCAGCAGACTTCCGGGACTAGCGGGGGGCTACGAGCAGTACTTC; CDR3aa: CASRLPGLAGGYEQYF
v_gene: TRBV19; abundance: .; j_gene: TRBJ2-1; d_gene: TRBD2; CDR3nt: TGTGCCAGTAGTATAGCACGGGGGGGCTACAATGAGCAGTTCTTC; CDR3aa: CASSIARGGYNEQFF
v_gene: TRBV5-4; abundance: .; j_gene: TRBJ2-2; d_gene: TRBD2; CDR3nt: TGTGCCAGCAGGTACAGCGGGGGCACCGGGGAGCTGTTTTTT; CDR3aa: CASRYSGGTGELFF
v_gene: TRBV27; abundance: .; j_gene: TRBJ2-3; d_gene: TRBD2; CDR3nt: TGTGCCAGCAGTCGTGGGACTAGCGGATACACAGATACGCAGTATTTT; CDR3aa: CASSRGTSGYTDTQYF
v_gene: TRBV25-1; abundance: .; j_gene: TRBJ2-6; d_gene: .; CDR3nt: TGTGCCAGTCAGCAGGGGACTGGGGCCAACGTCCTGACTTTC; CDR3aa: CASQQGTGANVLTF
v_gene: TRBV5-1; abundance: .; j_gene: TRBJ2-7; d_gene: .; CDR3nt: TGCGCCAGCAGAGTGTCCGGGAACTCCTACGAGCAGTACTTC; CDR3aa: CASRVSGNSYEQYF
v_gene: TRBV19; abundance: .; j_gene: TRBJ1-6; d_gene: .; CDR3nt: TGCGCCAGTAGTATTAATCATTCACCCCTCCACTTT; CDR3aa: CASSINHSPLHF
v_gene: TRBV5-1; abundance: .; j_gene: TRBJ1-1; d_gene: .; CDR3nt: TGCGCCAGCAGCTTGGCCGAGAATGGGGAGGGGGCTTTCTTT; CDR3aa: CASSLAENGEGAFF
v_gene: TRBV6-5; abundance: .; j_gene: TRBJ2-7; d_gene: TRBD2; CDR3nt: TGTGCCAGCAGGGGCGCGGGGGGCGGCGAGCAGTACTTC; CDR3aa: CASRGAGGGEQYF
v_gene: TRBV30; abundance: .; j_gene: TRBJ2-7; d_gene: TRBD1; CDR3nt: TGTGCCTGGAGGGGACAGGGGGTCTACGAGCAGTACTTC; CDR3aa: CAWRGQGVYEQYF
v_gene: TRBV7-8; abundance: .; j_gene: TRBJ1-2; d_gene: .; CDR3nt: TGTGCCAGCAGCTTAGCTGGAGGGCAGGGTGGCTACACCTTC; CDR3aa: CASSLAGGQGGYTF
v_gene: TRBV2; abundance: .; j_gene: TRBJ2-1; d_gene: TRBD2; CDR3nt: TGTGCCATGGGACTAGAGGGTGGGAATGAGCAGTTCTTC; CDR3aa: CAMGLEGGNEQFF
v_gene: TRBV13; abundance: .; j_gene: TRBJ2-1; d_gene: .; CDR3nt: TGTGCCAGCAGCTACACTAGGGATGAGCAGTTCTTC; CDR3aa: CASSYTRDEQFF
v_gene: TRBV10-1; abundance: .; j_gene: TRBJ2-7; d_gene: TRBD2; CDR3nt: TGCGCCAGCAGTCCCCGGGGGGGACCCCACGAGCAGTACTTC; CDR3aa: CASSPRGGPHEQYF
v_gene: TRBV4-1; abundance: .; j_gene: TRBJ2-2; d_gene: .; CDR3nt: TGCGCCAGCAGCGGCCGTCTACAACTACCCCTCTTTCACACCGGGGAGCTGTTTTTT; CDR3aa: CASSGRLQLPLFHTGELFF
v_gene: TRBV10-3; abundance: once; j_gene: TRBJ2-3; d_gene: TRBD2; CDR3nt: TGTGCCATCAGTGAGCCTCGGGGGGGCGTAGATACGCAGTATTTT; CDR3aa: CAISEPRGGVDTQYF
v_gene: TRBV5-1; abundance: .; j_gene: TRBJ2-2; d_gene: .; CDR3nt: TGCGCCAGCAGCCCGACCGGGGGGAACACCGGGGAGCTGTTTTTT; CDR3aa: CASSPTGGNTGELFF
v_gene: TRBV7-9; abundance: .; j_gene: TRBJ2-5; d_gene: .; CDR3nt: TGTGCCAGCAGCTTCAGCACAGGGCTGGAGACCCAGTACTTC; CDR3aa: CASSFSTGLETQYF
v_gene: TRBV6-1; abundance: few; j_gene: TRBJ2-7; d_gene: TRBD1; CDR3nt: TGTGCCAGCAGTGGGACAGGCTACGAGCAGTACTTC; CDR3aa: CASSGTGYEQYF
v_gene: TRBV9; abundance: .; j_gene: TRBJ2-7; d_gene: TRBD1; CDR3nt: TGTGCCAGCAGCGTATCGGGACAGGGGCACTACGAGCAGTACTTC; CDR3aa: CASSVSGQGHYEQYF
v_gene: TRBV9; abundance: .; j_gene: TRBJ2-1; d_gene: TRBD2; CDR3nt: TGTGCCAGCAGCTCCCCCGGAGGGCGGGGGACCCACAATGAGCAGTTCTTC; CDR3aa: CASSSPGGRGTHNEQFF
v_gene: TRBV10-3; abundance: .; j_gene: TRBJ1-5; d_gene: TRBD1; CDR3nt: TGTGCCATCGGACGGACAGGAGGCAATCAGCCCCAGCATTTT; CDR3aa: CAIGRTGGNQPQHF
v_gene: TRBV5-8; abundance: .; j_gene: TRBJ1-1; d_gene: .; CDR3nt: TGTGCCAGCAGCTTTTCCCGGACTTTTAACACTGAAGCTTTCTTT; CDR3aa: CASSFSRTFNTEAFF
v_gene: TRBV30; abundance: .; j_gene: TRBJ1-4; d_gene: .; CDR3nt: TGTGCCTGGAGTGTACTAAATGGAGGTGAAAAACTGTTTTTT; CDR3aa: CAWSVLNGGEKLFF
v_gene: TRBV4-1; abundance: once; j_gene: TRBJ2-7; d_gene: TRBD2; CDR3nt: TGCGCCAGCAGCGGACTAGCGGGAGGCGAGCAGTACTTC; CDR3aa: CASSGLAGGEQYF
v_gene: TRBV6-5; abundance: once; j_gene: TRBJ1-1; d_gene: .; CDR3nt: TGTGCCAGCACTGATGGCAACACTGAAGCTTTCTTT; CDR3aa: CASTDGNTEAFF
v_gene: TRBV4-1; abundance: .; j_gene: TRBJ2-3; d_gene: TRBD1; CDR3nt: TGCGCCAGCAGCCGTGAGGGGACAGGGTACACAGATACGCAGTATTTT; CDR3aa: CASSREGTGYTDTQYF